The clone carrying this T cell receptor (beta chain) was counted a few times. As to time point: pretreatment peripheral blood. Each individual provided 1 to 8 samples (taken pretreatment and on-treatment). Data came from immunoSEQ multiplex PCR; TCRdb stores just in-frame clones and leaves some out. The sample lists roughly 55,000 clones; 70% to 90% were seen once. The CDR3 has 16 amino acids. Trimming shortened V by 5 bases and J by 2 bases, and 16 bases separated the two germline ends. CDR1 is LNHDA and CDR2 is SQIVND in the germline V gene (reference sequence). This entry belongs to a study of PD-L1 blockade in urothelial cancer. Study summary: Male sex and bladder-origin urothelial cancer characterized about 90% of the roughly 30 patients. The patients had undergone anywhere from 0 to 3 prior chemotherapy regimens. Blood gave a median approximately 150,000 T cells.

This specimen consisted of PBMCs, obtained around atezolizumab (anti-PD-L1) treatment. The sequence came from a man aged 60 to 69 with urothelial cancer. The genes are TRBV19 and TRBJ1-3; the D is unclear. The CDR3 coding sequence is TGTGCCAGTAGTTCAGTCTCGGGGTCGGCTGGAAACACCATATATTTT. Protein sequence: CASSSVSGSAGNTIYF.